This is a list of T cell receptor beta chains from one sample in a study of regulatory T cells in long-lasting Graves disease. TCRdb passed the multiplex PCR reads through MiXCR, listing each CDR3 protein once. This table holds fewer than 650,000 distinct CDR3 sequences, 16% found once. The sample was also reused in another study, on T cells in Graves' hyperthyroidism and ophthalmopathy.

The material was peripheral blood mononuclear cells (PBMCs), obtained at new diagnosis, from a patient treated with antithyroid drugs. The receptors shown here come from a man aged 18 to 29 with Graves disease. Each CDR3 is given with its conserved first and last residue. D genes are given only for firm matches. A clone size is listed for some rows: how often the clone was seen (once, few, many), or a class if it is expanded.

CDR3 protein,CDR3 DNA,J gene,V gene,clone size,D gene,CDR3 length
CACSVDPLSAHSGANVLTF,TGTGCCTGCAGTGTGGACCCCCTCAGTGCTCACTCTGGGGCCAACGTCCTGACTTTC,TRBJ2-6,TRBV2,NA,NA,19
CSVTAQGSGANVLTF,TGCAGCGTTACCGCTCAGGGATCTGGGGCCAACGTCCTGACTTTC,TRBJ2-6,TRBV29-1,many,NA,15
CASSSRDLRETQYF,TGTGCCAGCAGTTCCCGGGACCTGAGAGAGACCCAGTACTTC,TRBJ2-5,TRBV27,NA,NA,14
CASSRTGVATQYF,TGTGCCAGCAGTAGGACAGGGGTAGCGACCCAGTACTTC,TRBJ2-5,TRBV12-3/TRBV12-4,many,TRBD1,13
CASTPYSGANVLTF,TGCGCCAGCACCCCCTACAGTGGGGCCAACGTCCTGACTTTC,TRBJ2-6,TRBV5-1,NA,NA,14
CASSYFGSGELFF,TGTGCCAGCAGTTACTTTGGGTCCGGGGAGCTGTTTTTT,TRBJ2-2,TRBV6-2/TRBV6-3,NA,NA,13
CATSRTSGSSYEQYF,TGTGCCACCAGCAGGACTAGCGGGAGCTCCTACGAGCAGTACTTC,TRBJ2-7,TRBV15,many,TRBD2,15
CASKQDSYNQPQHF,TGTGCCAGCAAGCAGGACAGTTACAATCAGCCCCAGCATTTT,TRBJ1-5,TRBV2,few,NA,14
CASSDAGWATGELFF,TGTGCCAGCAGTGACGCAGGGTGGGCCACCGGGGAGCTGTTTTTT,TRBJ2-2,TRBV2,many,NA,15
CASSEPTSPGKTQYF,TGTGCCAGCAGTGAACCCACTAGCCCGGGGAAGACCCAGTACTTC,TRBJ2-5,TRBV6-2/TRBV6-3,few,NA,15
CASSLGPPRKVYEQYF,TGTGCCAGCAGCTTAGGCCCCCCCAGAAAGGTCTACGAGCAGTACTTC,TRBJ2-7,TRBV13,NA,NA,16
CASSRQVTFSGANALTF,TGTGCCAGCAGTAGGCAGGTCACATTCTCTGGGGCCAACGCCCTGACTTTC,TRBJ2-6,TRBV28,few,NA,17
CSAVDRLQFHIQYF,TGCAGCGCCGTCGACAGGCTGCAGTTCCACATTCAGTACTTC,TRBJ2-4,TRBV29-1,few,NA,14
CASSLMGSDGYTF,TGTGCCAGCAGTTTAATGGGGTCTGATGGCTACACCTTC,TRBJ1-2,TRBV12-3/TRBV12-4,many,NA,13
CASSLGTSGSRSTDTQYF,TGTGCCAGCAGCCTCGGGACTAGCGGGAGTCGTAGCACAGATACGCAGTATTTT,TRBJ2-3,TRBV28,many,TRBD2,18
CSVEDPASGGSDTQYF,TGCAGCGTTGAAGATCCGGCTAGCGGGGGATCAGATACGCAGTATTTT,TRBJ2-3,TRBV29-1,NA,TRBD2,16
CASSKEFTDTQYF,TGCGCCAGCAGCAAAGAATTCACAGATACGCAGTATTTT,TRBJ2-3,TRBV4-1,NA,NA,13
CAINGLGPNQPQHF,TGTGCCATAAACGGCCTTGGACCTAATCAGCCCCAGCATTTT,TRBJ1-5,TRBV10-3,NA,NA,14
CSARDRVGLAFLAKNIQYF,TGCAGTGCTAGAGATCGAGTGGGGCTAGCGTTTCTAGCCAAAAACATTCAGTACTTC,TRBJ2-4,TRBV20-1,many,NA,19
CASSLYLGQGTYEQYF,TGTGCCAGCAGCTTATATTTGGGACAGGGGACCTACGAGCAGTACTTC,TRBJ2-7,TRBV7-8,few,TRBD1,16
CSVERYDSHPDTQYF,TGCAGCGTTGAACGGTACGACAGTCATCCAGATACGCAGTATTTT,TRBJ2-3,TRBV29-1,many,NA,15
CASSAGTLKYF,TGTGCCAGCAGCGCCGGGACTCTAAAGTACTTC,TRBJ2-5,TRBV5-6,few,NA,11
CASSLGGGFMNTEAFF,TGTGCCAGCAGCTTAGGGGGCGGATTTATGAACACTGAAGCTTTCTTT,TRBJ1-1,TRBV7-9,many,NA,16
CASWTGTDTQYF,TGTGCCAGCTGGACAGGAACAGATACGCAGTATTTT,TRBJ2-3,TRBV6-2/TRBV6-3,many,TRBD1,12
CASSLATLFTSGRPYEQYF,TGTGCCAGCAGTTTAGCGACTCTCTTCACTAGCGGGAGACCCTACGAGCAGTACTTC,TRBJ2-7,TRBV12-3/TRBV12-4,NA,TRBD2,19
CASSVVSGSTDTQYF,TGTGCCAGCAGCGTAGTGAGCGGGAGTACAGATACGCAGTATTTT,TRBJ2-3,TRBV9,NA,TRBD2,15